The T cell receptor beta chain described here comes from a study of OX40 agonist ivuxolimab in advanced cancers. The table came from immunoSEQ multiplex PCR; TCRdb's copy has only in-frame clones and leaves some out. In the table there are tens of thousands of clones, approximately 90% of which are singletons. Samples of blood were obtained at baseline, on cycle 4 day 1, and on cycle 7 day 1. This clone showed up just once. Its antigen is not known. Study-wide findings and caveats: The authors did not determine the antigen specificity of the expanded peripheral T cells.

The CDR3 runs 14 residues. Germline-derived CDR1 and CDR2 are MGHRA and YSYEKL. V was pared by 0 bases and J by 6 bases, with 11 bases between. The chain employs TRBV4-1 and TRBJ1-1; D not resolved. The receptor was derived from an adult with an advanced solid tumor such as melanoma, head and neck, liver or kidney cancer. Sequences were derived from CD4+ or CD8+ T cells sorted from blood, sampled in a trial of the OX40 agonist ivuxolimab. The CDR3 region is CASSQETITAEAFF. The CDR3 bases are TGCGCCAGCAGCCAAGAAACAATCACGGCTGAAGCTTTCTTT.